The 20 T cell receptor beta chains given below trace back to one sample, sequenced in a study of stem cell transplantation in POMP-related autoinflammatory disease. TCRdb's table, derived via immunoSEQ multiplex PCR, lists solely in-frame clones and lacks some. Among 25,000 to 40,000 clones listed, almost 90% were seen once. The material sequenced was CD4+ T cells from PBMCs, taken before stem cell transplantation. The receptors were gathered from a human donor with POMP-related autoinflammation and immune dysregulation (PRAID).

The genes are TRBV6-1 and TRBJ2-7, with 9 bases identical to TRBD2. This CDR3 spans 16 amino acids. Per germline, CDR1 MNHNS and CDR2 SASEGT. V dropped 2 bases and J dropped 1; count of bases not matched to a gene: 6. As DNA, the CDR3 is TGTGCCAGCAGTGAATATGGTAGCGGGGGATCCTACGAGCAGTACTTC. Translation gives CASSEYGSGGSYEQYF.

The V and J genes are TRBV6-5 and TRBJ2-3; D call uncertain. CDR1 MNHEY and CDR2 SVGAGI come from the germline V gene. V was cut by 0 bases and J by 6 bases, with 16 bases left in between. CDR3 length: 16 amino acids. CDR3 coding DNA: TGTGCCAGCAGTTACTCCCGACTGAGTTATAGGGATACGCAGTATTTT. It yields the protein CASSYSRLSYRDTQYF.

The chain joins TRBV5-3 to TRBJ2-5, with TRBD1 as a possible D gene (6 bases). TRBV5-3 is designated an ORF whose function remains uncertain. V gave up 4 bases and J gave up 6 bases, with 13 bases separating them. The CDR3 sequence is 13 residues long. CDR3 sequence: CARSPKQGKTQYF. Here the CDR3 DNA reads TGTGCCAGAAGCCCCAAACAGGGTAAGACCCAGTACTTC.

This chain connects TRBV9 to TRBJ2-7; D might be TRBD1 (6 bases). Germline V gene sequence: CDR1 SGDLS, CDR2 YYNGEE. Trimming removed 2 bases at V and 5 bases at J, with 11 bases between. The CDR3 sequence is 13 residues long. CDR3 in DNA: TGTGCCAGCAGCGTTGCACAGGGCCACGAGCAGTACTTC. Its protein is CASSVAQGHEQYF.

CDR3 in amino acids: CASSVAGAGGPGETQYF. The CDR3 DNA follows: TGTGCCAGCAGCGTAGCGGGAGCGGGAGGGCCGGGGGAGACCCAGTACTTC. This rearrangement joins TRBV9 to TRBJ2-5, with 10 bases aligning to TRBD2. The V gene's germline CDR1 is SGDLS and CDR2 YYNGEE. The CDR3 has 17 amino acids. The V gene end was trimmed by 0 bases and the J gene end by 5 bases; junction bases not matched to a gene: 10.

This clone was detected only once. The rearrangement joins TRBV4-2 to TRBJ2-1, with D possibly TRBD1 on 8 matching bases. Per the germline V gene, CDR1 is LGHNA and CDR2 is YNFKEQ. The CDR3 has 16 residues. V shed 3 bases and J shed 2 bases, with 14 bases lying between them. CDR3 bases: TGTGCCAGCAGCCATATACAGGGGGGGACCTACAATGAGCAGTTCTTC. Residues: CASSHIQGGTYNEQFF.

The CDR3: CASSLAPMWGVSYEQYF. DNA for the CDR3: TGTGCCAGCAGCTTAGCGCCGATGTGGGGGGTCTCCTACGAGCAGTACTTC. The rearrangement joins TRBV7-2 to TRBJ2-7, with D perhaps TRBD2 (6 bases). Trimming removed 0 bases from V and 0 bases from J, with 15 bases in between. CDR1 is SGHTA, CDR2 FQGNSA, per germline. CDR3 length: 17 amino acids.

DNA of the CDR3: TGTGCCAGCAGCGTAGAACGGGGGGGCACCGGGGAGCTGTTTTTT. It encodes CASSVERGGTGELFF. The rearrangement joins TRBV9 to TRBJ2-2, with 8 positions matching TRBD2. V was pared by 0 bases and J by 4 bases, with 2 bases of the junction left unmatched. Germline assignment: CDR1 SGDLS and CDR2 YYNGEE. The length of the CDR3 is 15 residues.

For the CDR3, the DNA is TGTGCCAGCAGTGCCGAGGGAGGCACTGAAGCTTTCTTT. It specifies CASSAEGGTEAFF. This rearrangement joins TRBV6-1 to TRBJ1-1, with D unresolved. V was pared by 4 bases and J by 4 bases, with 10 bases between. Germline lookup yields CDR1 MNHNS and CDR2 SASEGT. The CDR3 consists of 13 residues.

The rearrangement joins TRBV19 to TRBJ2-7; D possibly corresponds to TRBD1 (6 bases). This CDR3 has 14 residues. Germline V gives CDR1 LNHDA, CDR2 SQIVND (reference sequence). V lost 4 bases and J lost 4, with 14 bases in between. CDR3 sequence: CASSTHRVKYEQYF. The DNA for the CDR3 is TGTGCCAGTAGTACCCACAGGGTAAAGTACGAGCAGTACTTC.

In this sample, this clone turned up once. The chain joins TRBV4-2 to TRBJ2-1; maybe TRBD2 (7 bases). Germline-derived CDR1 and CDR2 are LGHNA and YNFKEQ. There are 15 residues in the CDR3. Deletions cut 3 bases from V and 9 bases from J, with 18 bases between. The CDR3 protein is CASSQDLVGGAEQFF. CDR3 sequence (DNA): TGTGCCAGCAGCCAGGACTTGGTAGGGGGGGCTGAGCAGTTCTTC.

The chain has TRBV11-2 and TRBJ2-7; D remains unclear. CDR1 SGHAT and CDR2 FQNNGV come from the germline V gene. The V end lost 1 base, the J end lost 2 bases, and 9 bases lay between the germline ends. The CDR3 is 14 amino acids. The CDR3 protein is CASSLGSSAYEQYF. The CDR3 nucleotides read TGTGCCAGCAGCTTAGGTAGCAGCGCCTACGAGCAGTACTTC.

J is TRBJ2-5 and V is TRBV27; TRBD2 aligns across 8 bases. The CDR3 runs 15 residues. Germline CDR1 reads MNHEY; CDR2 reads SMNVEV (reference sequence). J gave up 5 bases and V 8 bases, and 13 bases lay outside the gene matches. CDR3 region: CASGEYRGGRETQYF. CDR3 DNA sequence: TGTGCCAGCGGCGAGTACCGGGGGGGGCGGGAGACCCAGTACTTC.

This chain uses TRBV27 with TRBJ1-1; D is unclear. The CDR3 spans 13 residues. Germline CDR1 and CDR2: MNHEY and SMNVEV (reference sequence). Trimming removed 8 bases from V and 0 bases from J, with 10 bases in between. The DNA of the CDR3 is TGTGCCAGCCAGGTCGGGGTGAACACTGAAGCTTTCTTT. Protein product: CASQVGVNTEAFF.

The CDR3 bases are TGTGCCAGCAGTGGGGCCGGGGGCTACGAGCAGTACTTC. Its protein is CASSGAGGYEQYF. This chain connects TRBV28 to TRBJ2-7, with TRBD2 as a possible D gene (6 bases). V lost 5 bases, J lost 3 bases, and 11 bases lay in between. The germline V gene has CDR1 MDHEN and CDR2 SYDVKM. The CDR3 sequence is 13 residues long. Using reference TRBV28 and TRBJ2-7 for the parts outside the CDR3, the full variable domain is DVKVTQSSRYLVKRTGEKVFLECVQDMDHENMFWYRQDPGLGLRLIYFSYDVKMKEKGDIPEGYSVSREKKERFSLILESASTNQTSMYLCASSGAGGYEQYFGPGTRLTVT.

This chain uses TRBV19 with TRBJ1-5, with 8 bases lining up with TRBD1. This CDR3 spans 16 amino acids. Trimming cost V 5 bases and J 0 bases; bases outside gene matches: 6. Germline CDR1 LNHDA, CDR2 SQIVND (reference sequence). The CDR3 here is CASSPDRGYSNQPQHF. The CDR3 DNA is TGTGCCAGTAGTCCAGACAGGGGATATAGCAATCAGCCCCAGCATTTT.

The rearrangement joins TRBV5-1 to TRBJ2-5; D unresolved. Germline assignment: CDR1 SGHRS and CDR2 YFSETQ. The CDR3 runs to 14 residues. V was cut by 1 base and J by 1 base, with 8 bases left in between. The CDR3: CASSLRQIQETQYF. CDR3 in DNA: TGCGCCAGCAGCTTGAGACAAATCCAAGAGACCCAGTACTTC. The whole variable domain, filled in from reference TRBV5-1 and TRBJ2-5, reads KAGVTQTPRYLIKTRGQQVTLSCSPISGHRSVSWYQQTPGQGLQFLFEYFSETQRNKGNFPGRFSGRQFSNSRSEMNVSTLELGDSALYLCASSLRQIQETQYFGPGTRLLVL.

The chain recombines TRBV2 with TRBJ1-6; D perhaps matches TRBD1 (6 bases). This CDR3 region has 14 residues. CDR1 is SNHLY and CDR2 is FYNNEI in the germline V gene. With 2 bases removed from V and 9 bases from J, the gap between germline ends came to 11 bases. Here the CDR3 DNA reads TGTGCCAGCAGTGAAACAGGGAGGGTTTCACCCCTCCACTTT. Translating gives CASSETGRVSPLHF.

This clone has just one count. This sequence joins TRBV28 and TRBJ2-2; D gene uncertain. The germline gives CDR1 MDHEN, CDR2 SYDVKM. Trimming removed 6 bases from V and 0 bases from J, with 5 bases in between. CDR3 length equals 13 residues. CDR3 amino acids: CASRTTNTGELFF. CDR3 bases: TGTGCCAGCAGGACCACGAACACCGGGGAGCTGTTTTTT.

The rearrangement links TRBV5-5 to TRBJ2-2; possibly TRBD1 or TRBD2 for D (5 bases each). CDR3 length equals 15 residues. V was clipped by 0 bases and J by 4 bases, with 10 bases between them. Germline assignment: CDR1 SGHKS and CDR2 YYEKEE (reference sequence). The CDR3 coding sequence is TGTGCCAGCAGCTTGGGTGGGACGGTCACCGGGGAGCTGTTTTTT. Its protein product is CASSLGGTVTGELFF.